This T cell receptor beta chain was observed in a study of beta chain features in type 1 diabetes. Study-wide results and limits: In cDNA sequencing, cells with high TCR expression could be over-represented.

TCRB transcripts that were expressed got sequenced, as all of the isolated RNA had been reverse transcribed. Here immunoSEQ multiplex PCR was the method, and the copy in TCRdb shows in-frame clones only, minus some. The sample holds under 950,000 clones, roughly 17% seen once. V was trimmed by 6 bases and J by 5 bases, leaving 14 bases between them. The CDR3 spans 15 residues. Germline assignment: CDR1 KGHSH and CDR2 LQKENI. A word on this clone: The antigen remains unidentified.

V is TRBV18 and J is TRBJ2-6, with a weak D call TRBD2 (5 bases). The sequencing input was naive CD4+ T cells from blood. This clonotype originated in a woman in her late teens or twenties in good health. The CDR3 bases are TGTGCCAGCTCCCCAACAGCGGCCTGGGCCAACGTCCTGACTTTC. The encoded protein is CASSPTAAWANVLTF.